Presented here are 20 T cell receptor beta chains from one specimen sequenced in a study of cytomegalovirus exposure and HLA in healthy donors. The PCR had 60 Vbeta and 13 Jbeta primers. Repertoires were generated with immunoSEQ multiplex PCR, while TCRdb's copy carries only in-frame clones and drops some. The data contain 200,000 or so clones, about 90% of them singletons. The sequenced sample consisted of PBMCs. The receptors were gathered from a girl under three years old in good health and CMV-seronegative.

The chain carries TRBV5-4 and TRBJ2-5; tentatively, D is TRBD2 (5 bases). The germline CDR1 and CDR2 sequences are SGHNT and YYREEE (reference sequence). V was pared by 0 bases and J by 4 bases, with 10 bases between. The CDR3 loop spans 14 amino acids. In DNA, the CDR3 is TGTGCCAGCAGCTTGGATCGGGATCGAGAGACCCAGTACTTC. Its translation is CASSLDRDRETQYF. The full variable domain, in which reference TRBV5-4 and TRBJ2-5 provide the parts outside the CDR3, is ETGVTQSPTHLIKTRGQQVTLRCSSQSGHNTVSWYQQALGQGPQFIFQYYREEENGRGNFPPRFSGLQFPNYSSELNVNALELDDSALYLCASSLDRDRETQYFGPGTRLLVL.

This clone was recorded only once. This chain joins TRBV7-2 and TRBJ1-2, with D maybe TRBD1 (6 bases). Trimming took 3 bases from V and 6 from J, leaving 14 bases between them. Germline CDR1 and CDR2: SGHTA and FQGNSA. The CDR3 totals 14 residues. The CDR3 sequence: CASSFVGGRDGYTF. In nucleotides, the CDR3 is TGTGCCAGCAGCTTCGTCGGGGGGCGGGATGGCTACACCTTC.

The CDR3 here is CSVGLQRGLGNTIYF. DNA for the CDR3: TGCAGCGTTGGGCTCCAACGAGGGTTGGGAAACACCATATATTTT. J is TRBJ1-3 and V is TRBV29-1; D is ambiguous. This CDR3 contains 15 residues. V lost 4 bases, J lost 4 bases, and 17 bases lay in between. CDR1 is SQVTM, CDR2 ANQGSEA, per germline.

The chain recombines TRBV6-6 with TRBJ2-3; D is uncertain. Between the trimmed V and J ends, which lost 7 bases and 0 bases, there was a span of 11 bases. Germline V gives CDR1 MNHNY, CDR2 SVGAGI (reference sequence). This CDR3 comprises 14 residues. The CDR3 reads CASKYSTSTDTQYF. The DNA of the CDR3 is TGTGCCAGCAAATACTCAACTAGCACAGATACGCAGTATTTT.

The V gene is TRBV7-6, the J gene TRBJ2-2, with TRBD2 as a possible D gene (6 bases). The CDR3 runs to 14 residues. The V end lost 5 bases, the J end lost 1 base, and 8 bases lay between the germline ends. Per germline, CDR1 SGHVS and CDR2 FNYEAQ. The CDR3 is CASSPGLNTGELFF. CDR3 bases: TGTGCCAGCAGCCCGGGACTGAACACCGGGGAGCTGTTTTTT.

Written as DNA, the CDR3 is TGTGCCAGCAGCCAAGTTGTTAGCGGGATTCATCAGGATACGCAGTATTTT. This translates into CASSQVVSGIHQDTQYF. The rearrangement links TRBV4-2 to TRBJ2-3, with TRBD2 matching 8 bases. Germline V gene sequence: CDR1 LGHNA, CDR2 YNFKEQ. This CDR3 is 17 amino acids long. The ends lost 1 base at V and 6 bases at J; junction bases unmatched: 12.

The gene calls are TRBV6-6 and TRBJ1-2, with 7 positions matching TRBD1. With V trimmed by 4 bases and J by 3 bases, 5 bases remained unmatched. CDR1 and CDR2 from the germline V gene are MNHNY and SVGAGI (reference sequence). The CDR3 totals 14 residues. The CDR3 coding sequence is TGTGCCAGCAGTTCCCCCGGGACAGACTATGGCTACACCTTC. Its protein product is CASSSPGTDYGYTF.

Only one count was recorded for this clone. The chain recombines TRBV27 with TRBJ1-5, with no clear D. Germline assignment: CDR1 MNHEY and CDR2 SMNVEV (reference sequence). The CDR3 length is 10 residues. V was trimmed by 5 bases and J by 11 bases, leaving 7 bases between them. CDR3 nucleotides: TGTGCCAGCAGTCCGCGGGCCCAGCATTTT. Translated: CASSPRAQHF.

The chain joins TRBV7-3 to TRBJ2-3; TRBD2 aligns across 9 bases. Germline V lookup: CDR1 SGHTA, CDR2 FQGTGA. The V and J ends lost 1 base and 1 base, in that order; junction bases with no gene match: 6. This CDR3 is 17 amino acids long. CDR3 region: CASSLSGAGGGTDTQYF. The CDR3 coding sequence is TGTGCCAGCAGCTTAAGTGGAGCGGGAGGAGGCACAGATACGCAGTATTTT.

This sequence joins TRBV6-1 and TRBJ2-7, with D tentatively TRBD1 (5 bases). This CDR3 contains 14 residues. Trimming took off 4 bases at V and 1 base at J, with 11 bases between the two ends. Germline assignment: CDR1 MNHNS and CDR2 SASEGT. CDR3 bases: TGTGCCAGCAGTGTTTGGCAGGGTTCCTACGAGCAGTACTTC. Its protein product is CASSVWQGSYEQYF.

The V gene is TRBV7-9, the J gene TRBJ1-5; D remains ambiguous. The germline V and J ends were trimmed by 5 bases and 3 bases, with 8 bases remaining between them. The CDR3 consists of 13 residues. The V gene's germline CDR1 is SEHNR and CDR2 FQNEAQ (reference sequence). Here the CDR3 DNA reads TGTGCCAGCAGCATGTGGCCCAATCAGCCCCAGCATTTT. As protein: CASSMWPNQPQHF.

This clone has just a few counts. The rearrangement uses TRBV19 and TRBJ2-3; weak D call: TRBD2 (6 bases). The CDR3 loop spans 14 amino acids. Germline V gene sequence: CDR1 LNHDA, CDR2 SQIVND (reference sequence). With 5 bases removed from V and 2 bases from J, the gap between germline ends came to 11 bases. The CDR3 spells CASSAGLPTDTQYF. The CDR3 DNA follows: TGTGCCAGTAGTGCGGGACTCCCCACAGATACGCAGTATTTT.

This clone has more than one count but fewer than ten. The chain couples TRBV7-6 to TRBJ1-5; no clear D. The CDR3 length is 16 residues. The ends were cut back, 1 base at V and 6 bases at J, with 16 bases in the middle. Germline CDR1 SGHVS, CDR2 FNYEAQ. The CDR3, as DNA: TGTGCCAGCAGCTTAGGCGCTCAAGGCTCGGGTCAGCCCCAGCATTTT. It specifies CASSLGAQGSGQPQHF. The full variable domain, completed using reference TRBV7-6 and TRBJ1-5, is GAGVSQSPRYKVTKRGQDVALRCDPISGHVSLYWYRQALGQGPEFLTYFNYEAQQDKSGLPNDRFSAERPEGSISTLTIQRTEQRDSAMYRCASSLGAQGSGQPQHFGDGTRLSIL.

V usage is TRBV27 and J usage is TRBJ2-1, with TRBD2 matching over 9 bases. The CDR3 has 16 residues. CDR1 and CDR2 (germline): MNHEY, SMNVEV (reference sequence). V lost 0 bases to trimming and J lost 4 bases; unmatched junction nucleotides: 4. CDR3 loop: CASSLSVAGGYNEQFF. DNA of the CDR3: TGTGCCAGCAGTTTATCGGTTGCGGGAGGGTACAATGAGCAGTTCTTC.

This chain links TRBV9 with TRBJ2-6; tentative D call: TRBD2 (5 bases). Germline V gene sequence: CDR1 SGDLS, CDR2 YYNGEE. This CDR3 comprises 14 residues. The V end lost 0 bases, the J end lost 4 bases, and 5 bases lay between the germline ends. CDR3 sequence reads: CASSVAGGANVLTF. DNA for the CDR3: TGTGCCAGCAGCGTAGCGGGAGGGGCCAACGTCCTGACTTTC. Full variable domain (missing parts from reference TRBV9 and TRBJ2-6): DSGVTQTPKHLITATGQRVTLRCSPRSGDLSVYWYQQSLDQGLQFLIQYYNGEERAKGNILERFSAQQFPDLHSELNLSSLELGDSALYFCASSVAGGANVLTFGAGSRLTVL.

CDR3 amino acids: CASSWGALTSGRAIDPPYEQYF. The CDR3 bases are TGCGCCAGCAGCTGGGGAGCCCTTACTAGCGGGAGGGCCATCGATCCGCCCTACGAGCAGTACTTC. The chain recombines TRBV5-1 with TRBJ2-7, with TRBD2 identical over 13 bases. The CDR3 spans 22 residues. Germline CDR1 is SGHRS and CDR2 is YFSETQ. The V gene end was trimmed by 3 bases and the J gene end by 2 bases; junction bases not matched to a gene: 23.

This chain joins TRBV5-5 and TRBJ1-1; possibly TRBD1 for D (5 bases). V lost 0 bases and J lost 5, with 11 bases in between. This CDR3 contains 14 residues. The germline V gene encodes CDR1 SGHKS and CDR2 YYEKEE (reference sequence). The CDR3 DNA is TGTGCCAGCAGCTTGGAAAGGGGAGGAACTGAAGCTTTCTTT. This sequence encodes CASSLERGGTEAFF.

The chain carries TRBV1 and TRBJ2-1; whether TRBD2, the table's D call, matches the DNA was not checked. TRBV1 constitutes a pseudogene. The CDR3 length is 18 residues. This CDR3 reads CTSSQDQRGLCSYNEQFF. The CDR3 DNA follows: TGCACCAGCAGCCAAGACCAGCGGGGACTCTGCTCCTACAATGAGCAGTTCTTC.

The rearrangement uses TRBV10-3 and TRBJ2-7; D is perhaps TRBD2 (6 bases). CDR1 is ENHRY, CDR2 SYGVKD, per germline. The CDR3 length is 13 residues. The V gene lost 4 bases and the J gene lost 4 bases, with 11 bases spanning the gap. The CDR3 here is CAISARGSYEQYF. In DNA, the CDR3 is TGTGCCATCAGTGCGCGGGGTTCTTACGAGCAGTACTTC.

V usage is TRBV19 and J usage is TRBJ2-1; 9 nucleotides agree with TRBD2. The CDR3 has 15 residues. J lost 7 bases, V lost 0 bases, and 4 bases had no gene match. Germline loops: CDR1 LNHDA, CDR2 SQIVND (reference sequence). The CDR3 is CASSIDPSGVNEQFF. CDR3 sequence (DNA): TGTGCCAGTAGTATAGATCCTAGCGGGGTTAATGAGCAGTTCTTC.